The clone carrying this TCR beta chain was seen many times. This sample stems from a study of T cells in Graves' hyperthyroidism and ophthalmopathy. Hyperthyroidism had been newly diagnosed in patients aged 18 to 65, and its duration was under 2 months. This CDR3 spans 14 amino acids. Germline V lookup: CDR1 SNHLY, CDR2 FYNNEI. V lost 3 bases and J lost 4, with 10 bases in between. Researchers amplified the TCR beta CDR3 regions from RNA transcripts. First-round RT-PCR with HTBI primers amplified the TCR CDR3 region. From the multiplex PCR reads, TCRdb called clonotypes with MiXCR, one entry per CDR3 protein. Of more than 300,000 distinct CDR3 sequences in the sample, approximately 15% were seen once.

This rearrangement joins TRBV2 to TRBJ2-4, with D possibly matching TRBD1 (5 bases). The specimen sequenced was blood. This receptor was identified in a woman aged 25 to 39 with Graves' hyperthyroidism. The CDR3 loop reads CASSDQGRKNIQYF. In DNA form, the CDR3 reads TGTGCCAGCAGTGATCAGGGTAGGAAAAACATTCAGTACTTC.